This TCR beta chain derives from a study of shared clonotypes between healthy human individuals (dated by TCRdb to about 2020). In terms of the full investigation: Two women and three men aged 18 to 49 years were included in the cohort. Libraries were prepared and TCR repertoires were sequenced by different laboratories using diverse techniques, in order to increase sequencing depth and limit assay-specific biases. Per donor, three plates each were used for CD4 naive and CD4 memory, two for CD8 naive, and one for CD8 memory. Between about 0.85 and 8.9 billion PBMCs per donor were obtained by leukapheresis. The study deeply sequenced blood TCR repertoires of about 5 healthy adults to estimate repertoire size and the extent of clonotype sharing between individuals. On the study overall, not on this receptor specifically: Because the study included a small number of donors, the genetic and exposure-history diversity represented was limited. About 5% of naive CD4, roughly 3.5% of naive CD8, about 2.4% of memory CD4, and about 0.4% of memory CD8 clonotypes were shared across several donors. Larger estimated clonotype richness was generally found for naive subsets than for memory subsets. Clonotypes shared by all four sorted-subset donors showed higher generation probabilities than non-shared clonotypes. Sampling was restricted to blood, and TCR repertoires in tissue are likely to differ from TCR repertoires in blood. Pairwise subsampling led to the expectation that sequencing depth would affect the degree of clonotype sharing among donors. Incomplete sequencing was indicated by rarefaction of sorted-subset datasets, despite the large sequencing depth.

For the CD8 naive samples, CD45RO-negative cells were positively selected for CCR7, yielding a CD45RA+CCR7+ population from which TemRA cells were excluded. The donors were healthy, HIV-negative adults who had no recently reported acute infections or vaccinations. Only Caucasian adults living in Nashville, Tennessee, USA were represented among the donors. After blood collection by leukapheresis, PBMCs were isolated using Ficoll-Histopaque density gradient centrifugation and then cryopreserved in the vapor phase of liquid nitrogen. Analytical flow cytometry was used to check the purity and quantity of every magnetically sorted T cell population. Genomic DNA was isolated from every sorted fraction and measured by UV absorbance on a Nanodrop 2000c. TCR CDR3 regions were amplified from genomic DNA by multiplex PCR using the deep immunoSEQ assay. For each cell subset, the extracted genomic DNA was distributed evenly across all wells of several immunoSEQ 96-well plates, and each plate served as one replicate. For sorted subsets, each replicate PCR was loaded with 200 ng genomic DNA, equivalent to some 27,000 T cell genomes. The purified libraries were quantified using a Qubit 3.0 fluorometer, sized with a Bioanalyzer 2100, and then quantified again using the KAPA Library Quantification kit. Each immunoSEQ 96-well plate was sequenced on its own single-read 150-cycle Illumina NextSeq 550 flow cell. As for the authors' bioinformatics: Because the immunoSEQ output included only junctional sequences and no quality scores, the filtering could not be the same as the filtering used for full-length reads. To assign V/J genes and CDR3, sequences were annotated against IMGT germline references using PyIR, a Python wrapper for IgBLAST v1.9. Reads were filtered out if the reads had weak V/J assignments (E-value above 1e-6), no CDR3, stop codons, out-of-frame junctions, or ambiguous translated residues. V3J clonotypes were defined by identical inferred V gene, J gene, and CDR3 amino acid sequence. Percentage overlap between repertoires was computed as shared unique clonotypes divided by the size of the smaller repertoire. RTK rarefaction, the Chao1 estimator, and Recon v2.1 estimates of unobserved clonotypes were used to assess repertoire richness. Generation probabilities for all TCRbeta clonotypes obtained by the gDNA method from a few donors were computed using OLGA. Drawn from immuneACCESS, this table holds only the in-frame rearrangements with V and J called that TCRdb kept. Clones are partly lost; checked studies trace under half to an unresolved V gene and leave the rest unexplained. V and J calls and clone size are copied from that table; D and trimming were computed from the DNA. The sample table holds 500,000 to 700,000 clones, of which 85% to 95% were seen once. 0.11% of the sample is in the top ten clones.

Comment on this clone: Its antigen is unknown. It has no much larger one-base neighbor in the sample; base qualities were not kept.

This receptor was obtained from a woman in her twenties or thirties in good health. Sequenced sample: naive CD8+ T cells sorted from blood. Read against the paper, the sample's cell subset or site label means: CD45RA+CCR7+.

CDR3 protein: CASSLQVWETQYF. The sequenced DNA: TGTGCCAGCAGTTTACAGGTTTGGGAGACCCAGTACTTC. Recombination connected TRBV27 to TRBJ2-5; the D gene cannot be resolved reliably. V is pared back by 2 bases and J by 5 bases, with 9 bases lying between the germline termini. Its CDR3 holds 13 amino acids, cysteine through phenylalanine. The entry retains the CDR3 DNA only, 39 bases that are in frame from base 1. Per the germline V gene (reference sequence), MNHEY is the CDR1 and SMNVEV is the CDR2.